This is a list of T cell receptor beta chains from one sample in a study of cytomegalovirus exposure and HLA in healthy donors. Here immunoSEQ multiplex PCR was the method, and the copy in TCRdb shows in-frame clones only, minus some. This table holds more than 110,000 clones, around 77% found once. Sequences were obtained from PBMCs. The receptor source for this set is a man aged 25 to 45 in good health and CMV-seronegative. Each CDR3 is given with its conserved first and last residue. A D gene is named only where the DNA matches it firmly. The size field is filled for only some rows; it gives once, few, many or a size class.

>TRBV4-1|.|.|TRBJ1-1
TGCGCCAGCAGCCCGCGGGGCATCCCTGAAGCTTTCTTT
CASSPRGIPEAFF
>TRBV11-2|.|TRBD2|TRBJ2-1
TGTGCCAGCAGCTTAGACGTAGCGGGGGCGAGAAATGAGCAGTTCTTC
CASSLDVAGARNEQFF
>TRBV27|few|TRBD2|TRBJ2-7
TGTGCCAGCAGCCAAGAGACTAGCGGGAGGCTCCGTCAGTACTTC
CASSQETSGRLRQYF
>TRBV15|.|.|TRBJ2-5
TGTGCCACCAGCAGGAGGGAGACCCAGTACTTC
CATSRRETQYF
>TRBV7-8|.|TRBD2|TRBJ2-1
TGTGCCAGCAGCCCGTACGGGGGGTACTCCTACAATGAGCAGTTCTTC
CASSPYGGYSYNEQFF
>TRBV27|.|TRBD2|TRBJ2-1
TGTGCCAGCAGCTTCAGCGGGAGCATATACAATGAGCAGTTCTTC
CASSFSGSIYNEQFF
>TRBV9|.|.|TRBJ1-5
TGTGCCAGCAGCGTAGACTCTAGCAATCAGCCCCAGCATTTT
CASSVDSSNQPQHF
>TRBV6-1|.|.|TRBJ2-5
TGTGCCAGCAGTGAGACCAGGGGTTGGGAATCACAAGAGACCCAGTACTTC
CASSETRGWESQETQYF
>TRBV15|.|TRBD1|TRBJ1-6
TGTGCCACCAGCATCCGGACAGGGGTAAATTCACCCCTCCACTTT
CATSIRTGVNSPLHF
>TRBV30|.|.|TRBJ1-2
TGTGCCGGGGCTAAGGGGACTTATGGCTACACCTTC
CAGAKGTYGYTF
>TRBV29-1|.|TRBD1|TRBJ1-1
TGCAGCGTTTTCAGGGGGCCCACTGAAGCTTTCTTT
CSVFRGPTEAFF
>TRBV2|.|.|TRBJ1-1
TGTGCCAGCAGGGTGACAGGACCGAACACTGAAGCTTTCTTT
CASRVTGPNTEAFF
>TRBV30|.|TRBD1|TRBJ1-2
TGTGCCTGGAGGCTCAGACAGGGGTTTGGCTACCCCTTC
CAWRLRQGFGYPF
>TRBV19|few|.|TRBJ1-1
TGTGCCAGTAGTATAGGGCGGGTGAACACTGAAGCTTTCTTT
CASSIGRVNTEAFF
>TRBV7-9|.|.|TRBJ2-3
TGTGCCAGCAGCTTACGGGGAACATTTCGCACAGATACGCAGTATTTT
CASSLRGTFRTDTQYF
>TRBV6-1|.|.|TRBJ2-5
TGTGCCAGCAGTCTTTACAGGGGGGGAGAGACCCAGTACTTC
CASSLYRGGETQYF
>TRBV5-8|.|TRBD1|TRBJ1-4
TGTGCCAGCAGCATATACAGGGGGCAATTTGTTAGTGAAAAACTGTTTTTT
CASSIYRGQFVSEKLFF
>TRBV9|.|TRBD1|TRBJ1-2
TGTGCCAGCAGCGCCGGGACAGGGGGGTATGGCTACACCTTC
CASSAGTGGYGYTF
>TRBV28|.|TRBD1|TRBJ1-1
TGTGCCAGCAGTTTAGGTCAGGGGGCCAAGCCTTTCTTT
CASSLGQGAKPFF
>TRBV5-1|.|.|TRBJ2-1
TGCGCCAGCAGTAATAGCAATGAGCAGTTCTTC
CASSNSNEQFF
>TRBV18|.|.|TRBJ1-4
TGTGCCAGCTCCCTCGGTTCAACTAATGAAAAACTGTTTTTT
CASSLGSTNEKLFF
>TRBV5-1|.|.|TRBJ1-1
TGCGCCAGCAGCTTGGCCGGGGGGGGAAGCACTGAAGCTTTCTTT
CASSLAGGGSTEAFF
>TRBV29-1|.|.|TRBJ2-7
TGCAGCGTCCGCGGGGAGCGCCACGACGAGCAGTACTTC
CSVRGERHDEQYF
>TRBV6-1|.|.|TRBJ1-1
TGTGCCAGCAGAACTACCGCCACTAACACTGAAGCTTTCTTT
CASRTTATNTEAFF
>TRBV19|once|TRBD1|TRBJ2-1
TGTGCCAGTAGTCTTCGACAGGGGGAAGGGGACAATGAGCAGTTCTTC
CASSLRQGEGDNEQFF
>TRBV5-4|.|TRBD2|TRBJ2-5
TGTGCCAGCAGCTTGACGGGACTAGCGGGAAGCGGAGAGACCCAGTACTTC
CASSLTGLAGSGETQYF
>TRBV12-5|.|.|TRBJ2-3
TGTGCTAGTGGTTTGGGGGGCCCGAAGTCAGATACGCAGTATTTT
CASGLGGPKSDTQYF
>TRBV18|.|.|TRBJ1-1
TGTGCCAGCTCACCCGACAGGTTTGAAGCTTTCTTT
CASSPDRFEAFF
>TRBV7-9|.|TRBD2|TRBJ2-3
TGTGCCAGCAGCTTACTGTCTAGCGGGGGGGGTACAGATACGCAGTATTTT
CASSLLSSGGGTDTQYF
>TRBV5-4|.|TRBD1|TRBJ1-2
TGTGCCAGCAGCTTGGGGCCAGGGGGCTTTCTTGGTGGCTACACCTTC
CASSLGPGGFLGGYTF
>TRBV4-1|.|.|TRBJ1-3
TGCGCCAGCAGCCGAGTGATCGGGTCTTCTGGAAACACCATATATTTT
CASSRVIGSSGNTIYF
>TRBV5-6|once|.|TRBJ1-1
TGTGCCAGCAGCTTGATAAAACAGGGTTCAACTGAAGCTTTCTTT
CASSLIKQGSTEAFF
>TRBV7-9|.|TRBD1|TRBJ1-2
TGTGCCAGCAGCTGGGAACAGGGGTATGGTGGCTACACCTTC
CASSWEQGYGGYTF
>TRBV4-1|.|.|TRBJ1-1
TGCGCCAGCAGTCCTAACCTCGACCAGGCCACTGAAGCTTTCTTT
CASSPNLDQATEAFF
>TRBV19|.|TRBD1|TRBJ1-2
TGTGCCAGTAGTCTAAAAGGACAGGCGCGGGTCAACTATGGCTACACCTTC
CASSLKGQARVNYGYTF
>TRBV28|.|.|TRBJ1-5
TGTGCCAGCAGTTCCGGGTACAATCAGCCCCAGCATTTT
CASSSGYNQPQHF
>TRBV5-1|.|.|TRBJ2-7
TGCGCCAGCAGCCCCGGTCTGGGCGGGCGCTCCTACGAGCAGTACTTC
CASSPGLGGRSYEQYF
>TRBV12-5|.|.|TRBJ2-5
TGTGCTAGTGTTAGGGGTAGGGAGACCCAGTACTTC
CASVRGRETQYF
>TRBV5-1|.|TRBD1|TRBJ2-1
TGCGCCAGCAGCGGGGACAGGGGGCGCAGGAGTGAGCAGTTCTTC
CASSGDRGRRSEQFF
>TRBV5-1|.|.|TRBJ2-7
TGCGCCAGCAGCTTGGGTTCGCAGGGGCGCTACGAGCAGTACTTC
CASSLGSQGRYEQYF
>TRBV5-6|few|.|TRBJ1-2
TGTGCCAGCAACCCTTTGAGGGGGATTCATGGCTACACCTTC
CASNPLRGIHGYTF
>TRBV2|.|TRBD1|TRBJ1-1
TGTGCCAGCAGCACACAGGGGTTCCTGTCGCACACTGAAGCTTTCTTT
CASSTQGFLSHTEAFF
>TRBV6-6|.|.|TRBJ2-7
TGTGCCAGCAGTCAAACCATACACGAAAGTAACTACGAGCAGTACTTC
CASSQTIHESNYEQYF
>TRBV27|.|TRBD1|TRBJ2-7
TGTGCCAGCGCCCGACAGGGTAGCTACGAGCAGTACTTC
CASARQGSYEQYF
>TRBV5-6|.|.|TRBJ1-6
TGTGCCAGCAGCTTGGTTGACCTTGGGAGCTCCTATAATTCACCCCTCCACTTT
CASSLVDLGSSYNSPLHF
>TRBV5-4|few|TRBD1|TRBJ1-2
TGTGCCAGCAGCGACAGGGCCGGCTACACCTTC
CASSDRAGYTF
>TRBV2|.|.|TRBJ1-5
TGTGCCAGCAGTGAAACGGCCAGGGGTGGCAATCAGCCCCAGCATTTT
CASSETARGGNQPQHF
>TRBV18|.|.|TRBJ2-7
TGTGCCAGCTCACACGGCGGATACGAGCAGTACTTC
CASSHGGYEQYF
>TRBV28|.|.|TRBJ2-1
TGTGCCAGCAGTTTAGGGGCCAGCTCCTACAATGAGCAGTTCTTC
CASSLGASSYNEQFF
>TRBV19|.|TRBD2|TRBJ2-1
TGTGCCAGTACCAAAGGGACTAGCGTATACAATGAGCAGTTCTTC
CASTKGTSVYNEQFF
>TRBV7-3|.|TRBD1|TRBJ2-2
TGTGCCAGCAGCCGGGACAGCTGGAACACCGGGGAGCTGTTTTTT
CASSRDSWNTGELFF
>TRBV2|.|TRBD1|TRBJ1-5
TGTGCCAGCAGCGAAGCGACAGGGGATCAGCCCCAGCATTTT
CASSEATGDQPQHF
>TRBV7-8|.|TRBD1|TRBJ1-1
TGTGCCAGCAGCGCCACCGGGACAGGGATCCTGAACACTGAAGCTTTCTTT
CASSATGTGILNTEAFF
>TRBV28|.|TRBD1|TRBJ2-1
TGTGCCAGCAGTGGGTCGGACAGGGTCAGTGGTGAGCAGTTCTTC
CASSGSDRVSGEQFF
>TRBV7-9|few|TRBD1|TRBJ1-4
TGTGCCAGCAGCCCGGACAGGGCCCAATCCCGAGGTGAAAAACTGTTTTTT
CASSPDRAQSRGEKLFF
>TRBV2|.|.|TRBJ2-3
TGTGCCAGCAGTATGGGACTTGAGGCGCAGTATTTT
CASSMGLEAQYF
>TRBV9|once|.|TRBJ2-3
TGTGCCAGCAGCGTATTCATTGCAGATACGCAGTATTTT
CASSVFIADTQYF
>TRBV2|.|.|TRBJ2-3
TGTGCCAGCAGTGAAGCGGCAGCACTATCCACAGATACGCAGTATTTT
CASSEAAALSTDTQYF
>TRBV28|.|TRBD1|TRBJ2-7
TGTGCCAGCAGTCAGGGGGCCTACGAGCAGTACTTC
CASSQGAYEQYF
>TRBV19|once|TRBD2|TRBJ2-3
TGTGCCAGTAGTATAGAGGCACTAGCGGGCGGGGAGTATTTT
CASSIEALAGGEYF